The 24 T cell receptor beta chains below were found in one sample sequenced in a study of blood T cell repertoires in COVID-19. Here immunoSEQ multiplex PCR was the method, and the copy in TCRdb shows in-frame clones only, minus some. The sample yields some 100,000 clones, over 80% seen once. Sequencing used peripheral blood. The receptors come from a man aged 50-60 years with active or convalescent COVID-19.

This chain joins TRBV5-1 and TRBJ1-2; 7 positions match TRBD1. V trimming: 0 bases; J trimming: 6 bases; junction bases outside the gene matches: 11. This CDR3 contains 16 residues. Germline V gene sequence: CDR1 SGHRS, CDR2 YFSETQ. The CDR3 is CASSLAADRIRNGYTF. The CDR3 DNA follows: TGCGCCAGCAGCTTGGCCGCGGACAGGATAAGGAATGGCTACACCTTC.

In its sample, this clone was seen once. The chain is built from TRBV15 and TRBJ1-1, with D possibly TRBD1 on 5 matching bases. CDR3 length equals 13 residues. Germline-derived CDR1 and CDR2 are LNHNV and YYDKDF (reference sequence). V shed 4 bases and J shed 0 bases, with 6 bases lying between them. The CDR3 here is CATSMTVNTEAFF. In nucleotides, the CDR3 is TGTGCCACCAGCATGACAGTGAACACTGAAGCTTTCTTT.

The V gene is TRBV3-1 (or the pseudogene TRBV3-2), the J gene TRBJ1-2; 8 bases match TRBD1. The V gene's germline CDR1 is LGHDT and CDR2 YNNKEL (reference sequence). The CDR3 covers 16 residues. The J segment lost 2 bases and the V segment lost 0 bases, leaving 5 bases of the junction unmatched. The CDR3 region has the DNA TGTGCCAGCAGCCAAGAGGGGACAGGAGCCAACTATGGCTACACCTTC. Translated, it gives CASSQEGTGANYGYTF.

The V gene is TRBV4-1, the J gene TRBJ1-3; TRBD1 aligns across 7 bases. The CDR3 extends over 15 amino acids. V lost 6 bases and J lost 0; bases outside the gene matches: 5. Germline V gene lookup returns CDR1 MGHRA and CDR2 YSYEKL. CDR3 sequence (DNA): TGCGCCAGCAGACCAACAGGGGCCTCTGGAAACACCATATATTTT. Encoded protein: CASRPTGASGNTIYF.

The chain has TRBV10-2 and TRBJ1-1; D is unresolved. The length of the CDR3 is 14 residues. Trimming shortened V by 4 bases and J by 1 base, and 10 bases separated the two germline ends. The germline CDR1 and CDR2 sequences are WSHSY and SAAADI. CDR3 residues: CASSVDTSNTEAFF. In DNA, the CDR3 is TGCGCCAGCAGTGTAGACACATCGAACACTGAAGCTTTCTTT.

The chain employs TRBV7-3 and TRBJ2-7; 8 bases align to TRBD1. The CDR3 contains 14 residues. Trimming at V came to 2 bases and at J to 7 bases, leaving 7 bases not matched to a gene. Per germline, CDR1 SGHTA and CDR2 FQGTGA. CDR3 DNA: TGTGCCAGCAGCTTATCCGGGACAGGCACTGAGCAGTACTTC. Translation: CASSLSGTGTEQYF.

CDR3 sequence reads: CASSYSAPFEKLFF. CDR3 coding DNA: TGTGCCAGCAGTTACTCAGCCCCTTTTGAAAAACTGTTTTTT. V and J are TRBV6-5 and TRBJ1-4, with D uncertain. The V end was cut by 0 bases, the J end by 7 bases, with 9 bases between. The CDR3 runs 14 residues. Germline loops: CDR1 MNHEY, CDR2 SVGAGI.

The chain uses TRBV2 and TRBJ1-5; a possible D gene is TRBD1 (6 bases). The V and J ends lost 7 bases and 5 bases respectively, with 15 bases between them. Germline lookup yields CDR1 SNHLY and CDR2 FYNNEI. This CDR3 comprises 14 residues. The CDR3: CASIRDIGYQPQHF. The CDR3 DNA reads TGTGCCAGCATAAGGGACATAGGATATCAGCCCCAGCATTTT.

This CDR3 reads CASSLRPGQALHQYF. Here the CDR3 DNA reads TGTGCCAGTAGTCTCAGACCGGGACAGGCGCTCCACCAGTACTTC. The rearrangement links TRBV19 to TRBJ2-7; TRBD1 matches 8 bases. Trimming removed 5 bases from V and 10 bases from J; junction bases left unmatched: 16. The germline CDR1 and CDR2 sequences are LNHDA and SQIVND (reference sequence). CDR3 length: 15 residues. Full variable domain (outside the CDR3, taken from reference TRBV19 and TRBJ2-7): DGGITQSPKYLFRKEGQNVTLSCEQNLNHDAMYWYRQDPGQGLRLIYYSQIVNDFQKGDIAEGYSVSREKKESFPLTVTSAQKNPTAFYLCASSLRPGQALHQYFGPGTRLTVT.

Here the CDR3 reads CASSIGGLAGGGTQYF. The CDR3 DNA reads as TGTGCCAGTAGTATAGGGGGACTAGCGGGCGGCGGTACGCAGTATTTT. The chain is built from TRBV19 and TRBJ2-3; 12 nucleotides agree with TRBD2. The CDR3 extends over 16 amino acids. Germline CDR1 and CDR2: LNHDA and SQIVND (reference sequence). V was pared by 1 base and J by 8 bases, with 7 bases of the junction left unmatched.

The chain couples TRBV3-1 (or the pseudogene TRBV3-2) to TRBJ1-1; D might be TRBD1 (5 bases). Trimming shortened V by 5 bases and J by 0 bases, and 13 bases separated the two germline ends. The germline gives CDR1 LGHDT, CDR2 YNNKEL (reference sequence). The CDR3 loop spans 15 amino acids. CDR3 nucleotides: TGTGCCAGCAGCTTGCAGGGCGCGGTGAACACTGAAGCTTTCTTT. Encoded protein: CASSLQGAVNTEAFF.

J is TRBJ2-7 and V is TRBV11-3; D is perhaps TRBD1 (5 bases). The CDR3 has 13 residues. From germline, CDR1 is SGHNT and CDR2 YENEEA. The V and J ends lost 4 bases and 2 bases respectively, with 9 bases between them. CDR3 nucleotide sequence: TGTGCCAGCAGCTCCTCAGGGACCTACGAGCAGTACTTC. Its translation: CASSSSGTYEQYF.

The chain has TRBV19 and TRBJ1-2, with 9 bases identical to TRBD1. Trimming took 1 base from V and 0 from J; bases not matched to a gene: 12. CDR3 size: 19 residues. Germline assignment: CDR1 LNHDA and CDR2 SQIVND (reference sequence). The CDR3 is CASSIGDRVADPANYGYTF. Here the CDR3 DNA reads TGTGCCAGTAGTATAGGGGACAGGGTAGCAGACCCTGCTAACTATGGCTACACCTTC. Variable domain in full (rest from reference TRBV19 and TRBJ1-2): DGGITQSPKYLFRKEGQNVTLSCEQNLNHDAMYWYRQDPGQGLRLIYYSQIVNDFQKGDIAEGYSVSREKKESFPLTVTSAQKNPTAFYLCASSIGDRVADPANYGYTFGSGTRLTVV.

The V call is TRBV25-1, the J call TRBJ1-3, with D hard to call. Germline CDR1 and CDR2: MGHDK and SYGVNS. CDR3 length equals 16 residues. V lost 2 bases, J lost 0 bases, and 11 bases lay in between. CDR3 DNA: TGTGCCAGCAGTGAAGGAGGGCCCCTCTCTGGAAACACCATATATTTT. It translates to CASSEGGPLSGNTIYF.

J is TRBJ1-2 and V is TRBV18, with 7 bases matching TRBD1. This CDR3 region has 16 residues. Per germline, CDR1 KGHSH and CDR2 LQKENI. The ends lost 4 bases at V and 0 bases at J; junction bases unmatched: 8. CDR3 DNA: TGTGCCAGCTCACGACAGGGAAACCCATCTAACTATGGCTACACCTTC. This encodes CASSRQGNPSNYGYTF.

The chain recombines TRBV28 with TRBJ1-1; no clear D. This CDR3 contains 14 residues. Germline V CDR1 and CDR2: MDHEN, SYDVKM. Trimming cost V 5 bases and J 1 base, with 11 bases left between them. This CDR3 reads CASSRSTSNTEAFF. The CDR3 DNA follows: TGTGCCAGCAGTCGCTCAACTTCGAACACTGAAGCTTTCTTT.

The chain carries TRBV30 and TRBJ2-7, with TRBD2 identical over 8 bases. Looked up from germline, CDR1 is GTSNPN and CDR2 is SVGIG (reference sequence). V dropped 2 bases and J dropped 7; count of bases not matched to a gene: 10. The CDR3 spans 14 residues. The CDR3 nucleotides are TGTGCCTGGAGTAAGCGGGAGCCCCCGGGGGAGCAGTACTTC. Translation: CAWSKREPPGEQYF.

The chain links TRBV2 to TRBJ1-1, with TRBD1 matching over 7 bases. Germline V gene sequence: CDR1 SNHLY, CDR2 FYNNEI. The ends lost 7 bases at V and 7 bases at J; junction bases unmatched: 9. The CDR3 runs 13 residues. The CDR3 protein is CASKEGDRHEAFF. In DNA, the CDR3 is TGTGCCAGCAAGGAGGGGGACAGACATGAAGCTTTCTTT.

The rearrangement uses TRBV12-3 or TRBV12-4 and TRBJ1-2; D unclear. The V end was cut by 1 base, the J end by 7 bases, with 4 bases between. The CDR3 is 11 amino acids. The chain's CDR3 is CASSLGAGYTF. As DNA, the CDR3 is TGTGCCAGCAGTTTAGGGGCTGGCTACACCTTC.

The CDR3 loop reads CASSASGRRNEQFF. The CDR3 DNA reads TGTGCCAGTAGTGCTAGCGGGAGGCGGAATGAGCAGTTCTTC. V is TRBV19 and J is TRBJ2-1; 11 bases fit TRBD2. Germline loops: CDR1 LNHDA, CDR2 SQIVND (reference sequence). V dropped 5 bases and J dropped 7; count of bases not matched to a gene: 4. This CDR3 contains 14 residues. Complete variable domain (other parts from reference TRBV19 and TRBJ2-1): DGGITQSPKYLFRKEGQNVTLSCEQNLNHDAMYWYRQDPGQGLRLIYYSQIVNDFQKGDIAEGYSVSREKKESFPLTVTSAQKNPTAFYLCASSASGRRNEQFFGPGTRLTVL.

The rearrangement links TRBV5-4 to TRBJ2-1; TRBD1 agrees at 10 bases. The CDR3 extends over 17 amino acids. Germline assignment: CDR1 SGHNT and CDR2 YYREEE (reference sequence). V lost 1 base, J lost 2 bases, and 6 bases stayed unmatched. CDR3 in amino acids: CASSLRWGQGTYNEQFF. CDR3 bases: TGTGCCAGCAGCTTGAGGTGGGGACAGGGGACCTACAATGAGCAGTTCTTC.

This clone was detected a few times. The chain carries TRBV10-3 and TRBJ2-2, with TRBD2 matching over 12 bases. Germline V CDR1 and CDR2: ENHRY, SYGVKD. The length of the CDR3 is 14 residues. V shed 8 bases and J 7 bases; nucleotides not matched to a gene: 5. The CDR3 region is CAIGRTSGDGELFF. The CDR3 bases are TGTGCCATCGGCCGGACTAGCGGGGACGGGGAGCTGTTTTTT.

This chain links TRBV5-1 with TRBJ1-1; 8 bases are shared with TRBD1. Per germline, CDR1 SGHRS and CDR2 YFSETQ. The CDR3 covers 18 residues. V gave up 4 bases and J gave up 0 bases; unmatched junction bases: 14. CDR3 amino acids: CASSPGRGRPGVNTEAFF. The CDR3 region has the DNA TGCGCCAGCAGCCCCGGCAGGGGGCGGCCCGGTGTGAACACTGAAGCTTTCTTT.

The chain combines TRBV9 with TRBJ1-6, with D possibly being TRBD1 (6 bases). This CDR3 contains 17 residues. Germline V CDR1 and CDR2: SGDLS, YYNGEE. V was clipped by 4 bases and J by 4 bases, with 18 bases between them. CDR3 sequence: CASSFGPRDIYNSPLHF. Written as DNA, the CDR3 is TGTGCCAGCAGCTTTGGACCCCGGGACATATATAATTCACCCCTCCACTTT.